This T cell receptor beta chain comes out of a study of blood T cells in healthy people across ages. A second PCR of 7 to 11 cycles used a sample-barcoded 5' primer and a J-beta primer mix. The authors tagged each cDNA molecule using a template-switch adaptor with 12 random nucleotides. One entry per CDR3 protein results from TCRdb running MiXCR on the 5' RACE reads. The repertoire holds about 1 million distinct CDR3 sequences, with around 45% as singletons. The CDR3 is 10 residues long. Looked up from germline, CDR1 is MGHDK and CDR2 is SYGVNS. Trimming took off 8 bases at V and 6 bases at J, with 5 bases between the two ends. This clonotype has more than one count but fewer than ten.

The specimen was blood. The chain employs TRBV25-1 and TRBJ2-1; D unresolved. The origin of this receptor is a woman aged 55-69 years in good health. Here the CDR3 reads CASVGNEQFF. The DNA of the CDR3 is TGTGCCAGCGTAGGCAATGAGCAGTTCTTC.